The source of this TCR beta chain is a study of blood T cell repertoires in COVID-19. This clone was seen only a few times. This CDR3 region has 15 residues. Looked up from germline, CDR1 is SGHTA and CDR2 is FQGNSA. The V gene end was trimmed by 7 bases and the J gene end by 6 bases; junction bases not matched to a gene: 10. As originally analysed: Cell counts per sample came from amplifying reference gene primers. Profiling relied on immunoSEQ multiplex PCR, and the TCRdb table lists in-frame clones only, not all of them. The DNA was the basis for D and trimming; V, J and clone size are from that table. The table has around 700,000 clones, 85% to 90% seen once; the top ten hold approximately 0.3%.

The rearrangement joins TRBV7-2 to TRBJ2-2; TRBD2 aligns across 8 bases. This receptor was identified in a woman aged 18-29 years with acute or convalescent COVID-19. Specimen: peripheral blood. The CDR3 nucleotides are TGTGCCAGCACCTTTGGACTAGCTCGGGCCGGGGAGCTGTTTTTT. Translation gives CASTFGLARAGELFF.